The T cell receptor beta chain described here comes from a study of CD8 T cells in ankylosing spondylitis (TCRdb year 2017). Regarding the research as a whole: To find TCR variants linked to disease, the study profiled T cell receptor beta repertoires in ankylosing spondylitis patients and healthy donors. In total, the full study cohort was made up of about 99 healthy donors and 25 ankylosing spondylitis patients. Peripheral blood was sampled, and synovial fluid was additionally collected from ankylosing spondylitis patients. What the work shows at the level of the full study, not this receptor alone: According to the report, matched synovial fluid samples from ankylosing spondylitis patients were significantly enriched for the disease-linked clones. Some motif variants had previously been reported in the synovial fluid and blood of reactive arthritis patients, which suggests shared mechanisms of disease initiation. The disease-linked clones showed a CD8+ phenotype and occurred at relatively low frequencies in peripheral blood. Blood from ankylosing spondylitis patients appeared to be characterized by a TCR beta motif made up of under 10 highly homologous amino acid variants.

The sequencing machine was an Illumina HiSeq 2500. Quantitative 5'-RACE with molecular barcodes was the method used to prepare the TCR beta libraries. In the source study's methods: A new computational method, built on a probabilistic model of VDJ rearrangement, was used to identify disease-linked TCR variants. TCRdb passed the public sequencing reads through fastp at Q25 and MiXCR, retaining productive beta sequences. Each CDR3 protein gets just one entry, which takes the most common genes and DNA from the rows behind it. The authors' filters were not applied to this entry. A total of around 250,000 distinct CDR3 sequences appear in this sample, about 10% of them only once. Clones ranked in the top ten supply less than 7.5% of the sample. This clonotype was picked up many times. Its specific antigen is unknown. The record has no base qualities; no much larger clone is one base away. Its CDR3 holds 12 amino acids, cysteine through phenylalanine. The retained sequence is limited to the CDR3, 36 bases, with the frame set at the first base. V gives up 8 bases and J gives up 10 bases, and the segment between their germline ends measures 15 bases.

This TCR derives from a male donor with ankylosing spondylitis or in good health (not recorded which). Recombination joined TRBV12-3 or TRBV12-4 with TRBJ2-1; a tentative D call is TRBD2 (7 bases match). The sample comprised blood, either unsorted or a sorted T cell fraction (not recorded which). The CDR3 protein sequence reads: CASSEGGNEQFF. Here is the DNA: TGTGCCAGCTCGGAGGGGGGGAACGAGCAGTTCTTC.